The source of this TCR beta chain is a study of prognosis after radiotherapy for stage I lung cancer. Background on the study: The 10 to 15 male and about six female patients were aged roughly 50 to 90, median roughly 70 years. In this cohort, no one received concurrent therapy with stereotactic body radiotherapy.

From genomic DNA, TCR beta CDR3 was amplified by two-round multiplex PCR. Specific primers for each TRBV and TRBJ gene were what first-round PCR used. In TCRdb, the multiplex PCR reads were re-called with MiXCR into one record per CDR3 protein. Of more than 12,000 distinct CDR3 sequences listed, roughly a third are singletons. There were about 6 milliliters of peripheral blood drawn at each of two time points. Between the trimmed V and J ends, which lost 7 bases and 8 bases, there was a span of 23 bases. Germline CDR1 reads MNHEY; CDR2 reads SMNVEV (reference sequence). This CDR3 has 15 residues. This TCR was sampled from a donor aged 50 or older with non-small cell lung cancer. The sample here was PBMCs, taken before or after stereotactic body radiation therapy (not recorded which). The genes are TRBV27 and TRBJ1-2; tentative D call: TRBD1 (5 bases). The CDR3 sequence: CASNRGRPTGSGYTF. CDR3 in DNA: TGTGCCAGCAACCGGGGACGGCCGACGGGATCGGGCTACACCTTC.